A single sample gave rise to the 11 T cell receptor beta chains below, sequenced in a study of a mutant IDH1 vaccine in newly diagnosed glioma. What these receptors recognize is not known. Sample time point: week 35, safety follow-up. One vaccine dose held 300 ug of mutant IDH1 20-mer peptide and came with topical imiquimod. The method was immunoSEQ multiplex PCR; TCRdb's version includes in-frame clones alone and lacks a portion of them. The sample lists about 46,000 clones, about 92% occurring once. Sequenced material: PBMCs, taken from a glioma patient whose treatment included an IDH1 peptide vaccine. The source is a man in his fifties or sixties with glioma.

In its sample, this clone was seen a few times. The V gene is TRBV30, the J gene TRBJ1-1; the D is unclear. The CDR3 loop spans 12 amino acids. The ends were cut back, 4 bases at V and 0 bases at J, with 6 bases in the middle. Germline CDR1 GTSNPN, CDR2 SVGIG (reference sequence). DNA for the CDR3: TGTGCCTGGATCCTGATGAACACTGAAGCTTTCTTT. Protein sequence: CAWILMNTEAFF.

The genes are TRBV4-2 and TRBJ2-3, with D possibly matching TRBD2 (6 bases). With 0 bases removed from V and 7 bases from J, the gap between germline ends came to 14 bases. Per germline, CDR1 LGHNA and CDR2 YNFKEQ. This CDR3 spans 15 amino acids. CDR3 nucleotide sequence: TGTGCCAGCAGCCAAGATGGCGGGGTTAGTAATACGCAGTATTTT. This encodes CASSQDGGVSNTQYF.

The chain recombines TRBV27 with TRBJ2-5; unclear D gene. V shed 10 bases and J shed 1 base, with 10 bases lying between them. CDR3 length equals 12 residues. Germline-derived CDR1 and CDR2 are MNHEY and SMNVEV (reference sequence). The chain's CDR3 is CATLAGQETQYF. The DNA for the CDR3 is TGTGCCACCCTTGCTGGCCAAGAGACCCAGTACTTC.

The chain combines TRBV9 with TRBJ2-2; tentatively, D is TRBD1 (6 bases). CDR1 and CDR2 from the germline V gene are SGDLS and YYNGEE. V dropped 2 bases and J dropped 2 bases, with 10 bases sitting between them. CDR3 size: 15 residues. The DNA of the CDR3 is TGTGCCAGCAGCGTCGGGACAATTAACACCGGGGAGCTGTTTTTT. It encodes CASSVGTINTGELFF.

The rearrangement joins TRBV19 to TRBJ2-2, with D perhaps TRBD2 (6 bases). This CDR3 has 14 amino acids. Trimming removed 7 bases at V and 6 bases at J, with 15 bases between. CDR1 and CDR2 (germline): LNHDA, SQIVND (reference sequence). The CDR3, as DNA: TGTGCCAGTATCGGGGGTGAAAAAGCCGGGGAGCTGTTTTTT. This sequence encodes CASIGGEKAGELFF.

The J gene is TRBJ1-1, the V gene TRBV30, with D hard to call. Germline CDR1 GTSNPN, CDR2 SVGIG (reference sequence). V was clipped by 6 bases and J by 1 base, with 6 bases between them. This CDR3 region has 11 residues. The CDR3 loop reads CACRRNTEAFF. The CDR3 nucleotides are TGTGCCTGCCGCCGGAACACTGAAGCTTTCTTT.

The chain couples TRBV27 to TRBJ2-7; TRBD1 might be the D (6 bases). Germline assignment: CDR1 MNHEY and CDR2 SMNVEV (reference sequence). This CDR3 comprises 15 residues. The V gene lost 3 bases and the J gene lost 6 bases, with 18 bases spanning the gap. In DNA form, the CDR3 reads TGTGCCAGCAGTTTCGGACAGTTGGGGGTCGGCGAGCAGTACTTC. Its translation: CASSFGQLGVGEQYF.

This clone was detected only once. V usage is TRBV7-6 and J usage is TRBJ2-1, with 7 nucleotides matching TRBD1. The CDR3 runs to 13 residues. Germline loops: CDR1 SGHVS, CDR2 FNYEAQ. V was pared by 5 bases and J by 7 bases, with 5 bases of the junction left unmatched. CDR3 residues: CASSPQGPNEQFF. CDR3 DNA: TGTGCCAGCAGCCCACAGGGGCCTAATGAGCAGTTCTTC.

This chain uses TRBV2 with TRBJ2-7; 12 nucleotides align to TRBD1. The CDR3 totals 15 residues. Per germline, CDR1 SNHLY and CDR2 FYNNEI. V dropped 6 bases and J dropped 5; count of bases not matched to a gene: 8. CDR3 loop: CASRSGTGGKDEQYF. The CDR3, as DNA: TGTGCCAGCAGGTCCGGGACAGGGGGCAAGGACGAGCAGTACTTC.

The chain carries TRBV28 and TRBJ2-7; TRBD1 is a possible D gene (5 bases). This CDR3 spans 14 amino acids. The ends were cut back, 6 bases at V and 4 bases at J, with 16 bases in the middle. In germline, CDR1 is MDHEN, CDR2 SYDVKM. CDR3 in DNA: TGTGCCAGCAGAGGTCAGGGCTTTTCGTACGAGCAGTACTTC. Its translation: CASRGQGFSYEQYF. The full variable domain, rest sourced from reference TRBV28 and TRBJ2-7, is DVKVTQSSRYLVKRTGEKVFLECVQDMDHENMFWYRQDPGLGLRLIYFSYDVKMKEKGDIPEGYSVSREKKERFSLILESASTNQTSMYLCASRGQGFSYEQYFGPGTRLTVT.

The chain couples TRBV6-1 to TRBJ1-6; no clear D gene. This CDR3 has 13 residues. In germline, CDR1 is MNHNS, CDR2 SASEGT. V was cut by 7 bases and J by 2 bases, with 6 bases left in between. CDR3 in DNA: TGTGCCAGCACTGAGACCTATAATTCACCCCTCCACTTT. It specifies CASTETYNSPLHF.